A selection of T cell receptor beta chains follows, all from one sample in a study of shared clonotypes between healthy human individuals. The table came from immunoSEQ multiplex PCR; TCRdb's copy has only in-frame clones and leaves some out. The data hold some 1,400,000 clones, with roughly 96% observed a single time. The sequenced sample was naive CD4+ T cells sorted from blood. The receptors here all came from a young man in good health. CDR3s include the opening cysteine and the closing phenylalanine or tryptophan. D genes are given only for firm matches. A clone size is listed for some rows: how often the clone was seen (once, few, many), or a class if it is expanded.

v_gene: TRBV27
j_gene: TRBJ1-2
d_gene: TRBD1
len: 13
abundance: -
CDR3aa: CASSFRGRDGYTF
CDR3nt: TGTGCCAGCAGTTTCAGGGGGCGCGATGGCTACACCTTC

v_gene: TRBV28
j_gene: TRBJ1-5
d_gene: -
len: 12
abundance: -
CDR3aa: CASSLVRQPQHF
CDR3nt: TGTGCCAGCAGTTTAGTCCGCCAGCCCCAGCATTTT

v_gene: TRBV6-1
j_gene: TRBJ1-1
d_gene: -
len: 13
abundance: -
CDR3aa: CASTSKLNTEAFF
CDR3nt: TGTGCCAGCACCTCAAAACTGAACACTGAAGCTTTCTTT

v_gene: TRBV12-2
j_gene: TRBJ2-2
d_gene: -
len: 16
abundance: -
CDR3aa: CASRLARQGNTGELFF
CDR3nt: TGTGCAAGTCGCTTAGCTAGACAGGGGAACACCGGGGAGCTGTTTTTT

v_gene: TRBV7-6
j_gene: TRBJ2-3
d_gene: TRBD2
len: 17
abundance: -
CDR3aa: CASSSNQGLASSDTQYF
CDR3nt: TGTGCCAGCAGCTCGAATCAGGGACTAGCTTCTTCAGATACGCAGTATTTT

v_gene: TRBV2
j_gene: TRBJ2-1
d_gene: TRBD2
len: 14
abundance: -
CDR3aa: CASRVGLEGNEQFF
CDR3nt: TGTGCCAGCAGGGTTGGACTAGAGGGCAATGAGCAGTTCTTC

v_gene: TRBV28
j_gene: TRBJ2-3
d_gene: -
len: 14
abundance: -
CDR3aa: CASSFTIHTDTQYF
CDR3nt: TGTGCCAGCAGTTTTACTATCCACACAGATACGCAGTATTTT

v_gene: TRBV29-1
j_gene: TRBJ1-4
d_gene: -
len: 14
abundance: -
CDR3aa: CSASTGTIDEKLFF
CDR3nt: TGCAGCGCTTCGACGGGGACTATAGATGAAAAACTGTTTTTT

v_gene: TRBV7-9
j_gene: TRBJ1-5
d_gene: -
len: 14
abundance: -
CDR3aa: CASSPGQGNQPQHF
CDR3nt: TGTGCCAGCAGCCCAGGACAAGGGAATCAGCCCCAGCATTTT

v_gene: TRBV6-5
j_gene: TRBJ2-5
d_gene: -
len: 14
abundance: once
CDR3aa: CAVRAGLNQETQYF
CDR3nt: TGTGCCGTACGGGCGGGACTCAATCAAGAGACCCAGTACTTC

v_gene: TRBV19
j_gene: TRBJ2-6
d_gene: -
len: 14
abundance: -
CDR3aa: CASTWGLGANVLTF
CDR3nt: TGTGCCAGTACATGGGGGCTTGGGGCCAACGTCCTGACTTTC

v_gene: TRBV14
j_gene: TRBJ1-1
d_gene: -
len: 15
abundance: -
CDR3aa: CASSRRAGVNTEAFF
CDR3nt: TGTGCCAGCAGCCGGCGGGCGGGGGTGAACACTGAAGCTTTCTTT

v_gene: TRBV19
j_gene: TRBJ2-5
d_gene: TRBD1
len: 14
abundance: -
CDR3aa: CASSQDRGSETQYF
CDR3nt: TGTGCCAGTAGTCAGGACAGGGGGAGTGAGACCCAGTACTTC

v_gene: TRBV20-1
j_gene: TRBJ2-1
d_gene: -
len: 10
abundance: -
CDR3aa: CSAKYGTSFF
CDR3nt: TGCAGTGCTAAGTACGGGACCTCTTTCTTC

v_gene: TRBV9
j_gene: TRBJ2-4
d_gene: TRBD2
len: 14
abundance: -
CDR3aa: CASSDGLAGDIQYF
CDR3nt: TGTGCCAGCAGCGACGGGCTAGCGGGGGACATTCAGTACTTC

v_gene: TRBV10-2
j_gene: TRBJ1-3
d_gene: -
len: 13
abundance: -
CDR3aa: CASSEMARNTIYF
CDR3nt: TGCGCCAGCAGTGAAATGGCACGGAACACCATATATTTT

v_gene: TRBV2
j_gene: TRBJ1-1
d_gene: -
len: 14
abundance: -
CDR3aa: CASSVTGQGAEAFF
CDR3nt: TGTGCCAGCAGTGTGACAGGTCAGGGTGCTGAAGCTTTCTTT

v_gene: TRBV5-1
j_gene: TRBJ1-2
d_gene: -
len: 13
abundance: -
CDR3aa: CASSWDRDYGYTF
CDR3nt: TGCGCCAGCAGCTGGGACCGAGACTATGGCTACACCTTC

v_gene: TRBV7-6
j_gene: TRBJ2-1
d_gene: -
len: 17
abundance: -
CDR3aa: CASSPAGRLSGYNEQFF
CDR3nt: TGTGCCAGCAGCCCCGCCGGACGACTATCAGGCTACAATGAGCAGTTCTTC

v_gene: TRBV5-1
j_gene: TRBJ2-3
d_gene: TRBD2
len: 19
abundance: -
CDR3aa: CASSSGLAANLPSTDTQYF
CDR3nt: TGCGCCAGCAGCTCGGGACTAGCGGCCAACCTTCCAAGCACAGATACGCAGTATTTT

v_gene: TRBV7-8
j_gene: TRBJ2-7
d_gene: -
len: 11
abundance: -
CDR3aa: CASSFKYEQYF
CDR3nt: TGTGCCAGCAGCTTTAAATACGAGCAGTACTTC

v_gene: TRBV7-2
j_gene: TRBJ2-7
d_gene: -
len: 16
abundance: -
CDR3aa: CASSPVVGSWGLEQYF
CDR3nt: TGTGCCAGCAGCCCCGTGGTTGGGTCGTGGGGGCTCGAGCAGTACTTC

v_gene: TRBV19
j_gene: TRBJ2-1
d_gene: -
len: 13
abundance: -
CDR3aa: CASSIDGGHEQFF
CDR3nt: TGTGCCAGTAGTATCGATGGGGGCCATGAGCAGTTCTTC

v_gene: TRBV18
j_gene: TRBJ2-4
d_gene: TRBD1
len: 17
abundance: -
CDR3aa: CASSPIPGQGSKNIQYF
CDR3nt: TGTGCCAGCTCACCGATACCGGGACAGGGGTCCAAAAACATTCAGTACTTC